This is a list of T cell receptor beta chains from one sample in a study of blood T cells in healthy people across ages. TCRdb reprocessed the 5' RACE reads with MiXCR, giving one entry per CDR3 protein. The sample carries 700,000 to 950,000 distinct CDR3 sequences, over 45% recorded once. The sample comprised blood. Receptor source: a man between 25 and 39 years old in good health. The conserved cysteine and the conserved F or W are not part of the CDR3 here. A clone size is listed for some rows: how often the clone was seen (once, few, many), or a class if it is expanded.

size,V,CDR3
few,TRBV5-1,ASSLRGDNQETQY
NA,TRBV20-1,SAVSWGGRSYEQY
NA,TRBV19,ASSTTSGVTDTQY
few,TRBV7-9,ASRHSSRETQY
NA,TRBV7-2,ASSLVGPLKHSEQF
NA,TRBV10-3,AISGDQWSIQY
NA,TRBV27,ASSSRQTGTLTNYGYT
many,TRBV2,ASSPTTTSGGYNEQF
NA,TRBV20-1,SAAGTSNYNEQF
NA,TRBV3-1,ASSRENSYEQY
few,TRBV6-1,ASSHLPWINEQF
NA,TRBV7-9,ASSVDVRHEQF
NA,TRBV20-1,SASLASGSSREQY
NA,TRBV4-1,ASSQVGSGNTIY
NA,TRBV7-2,ASNIGGIGSYEQY
NA,TRBV15,ATSRGADAQY
NA,TRBV29-1,SVAGLGDEQY
NA,TRBV10-3,AISESASPNIGELF
few,TRBV19,ASSIEQGGANVLT